The 11 T cell receptor beta chains reported below all come from one sample, sequenced in a study of breast tumors, draining lymph nodes, adjacent tissues. Samples came from axillary lymph nodes draining the breast cancer. TCRdb ran MiXCR on the multiplex PCR reads and lists one entry per CDR3 protein. Of 180,000 or so distinct CDR3 sequences in the sample, 25% to 40% were seen once. Sequenced material: axillary lymph node tissue. These receptors were taken from a female donor with breast cancer. Some clones in this sample may be carry-over from other donors' samples.

A remark on this clonotype: Its ends do not fully match the called genes, so a read error is possible. The V gene is TRBV11-2, the J gene TRBJ1-4; the D is unclear. This CDR3 has 15 amino acids. Germline lookup yields CDR1 SGHAT and CDR2 FQNNGV. The CDR3 loop reads CAGSETWSPNEKPFF. The CDR3 DNA is TGTGCCGGCAGCGAGACTTGGTCACCTAATGAAAAACCGTTTTTT.

In its sample, this clonotype was seen many times. The chain employs TRBV19 and TRBJ2-2; 8 nucleotides match TRBD1. The V and J ends lost 3 bases and 0 bases, in that order; junction bases with no gene match: 0. CDR3 length equals 15 residues. Germline V gene data show CDR1 as LNHDA and CDR2 as SQIVND (reference sequence). The DNA of the CDR3 is TGTGCCAGTAGTATGGGACAGGCGAACACCGGGGAGCTGTTTTTT. This gives the protein CASSMGQANTGELFF.

This clonotype was observed at least ten times. Compared with germline, one end of the junction differs, possibly owing to a read error. CDR3 in DNA: TGCGCCAGCAGCGCGGACATGTCCGAAAACCTGTTTTTT. It encodes CASSADMSENLFF. The chain uses TRBV5-1 and TRBJ1-4; perhaps TRBD1 as D (5 bases). CDR3 size: 13 residues. CDR1 SGHRS and CDR2 YFSETQ come from the germline V gene.

In regard to this clonotype: One junction end does not reproduce the germline sequence, and a read error may be involved. The V and J genes are TRBV20-1 and TRBJ2-3, with unresolved D. Germline lookup yields CDR1 DFQATT and CDR2 SNEGSKA (reference sequence). CDR3 length: 13 amino acids. CDR3 DNA sequence: TGCAGCGCTAAAGAGTGGGATACAGATACGCAGTATTTT. Translating gives CSAKEWDTDTQYF.

This clonotype was observed many times. The V call is TRBV20-1, the J call TRBJ2-5; perhaps TRBD1 as D (7 bases). The V end was cut by 6 bases, the J end by 0 bases, with 17 bases between. Germline V gene sequence: CDR1 DFQATT, CDR2 SNEGSKA (reference sequence). The CDR3 has 15 residues. The CDR3 loop is CSAHRQGGDQETQYF. CDR3 nucleotides: TGCAGTGCCCACCGGCAGGGGGGAGACCAAGAGACCCAGTACTTC.

This clonotype was detected ten times or more. The rearrangement joins TRBV12-3 or TRBV12-4 to TRBJ2-7, with 11 bases matching TRBD2. J was trimmed by 3 bases and V by 6 bases; bases with no gene match: 4. The CDR3 runs to 14 residues. CDR3 nucleotide sequence: TGTGCCAGCAGGACTAGCGGGGCGGTCTACGAGCAGTACTTC. Amino acid sequence: CASRTSGAVYEQYF.

In its sample, this clonotype was seen a few times. Being one base from a much bigger clone, this may be a read error. V is TRBV5-4 and J is TRBJ2-7; D gene ambiguous. Trimming pared 2 bases from V and 0 bases from J, leaving 9 bases between. The CDR3 runs to 14 residues. The germline V gene encodes CDR1 SGHNT and CDR2 YYREEE (reference sequence). The CDR3 reads CASSFYGTSYEQYF. The CDR3 DNA follows: TGTGCCAGCAGCTTTTATGGCACCTCCTACGAGCAGTACTTC.

This clonotype was observed at least ten times. V gene TRBV6-1 combines with J gene TRBJ1-2; D unresolved. Trimming shortened V by 2 bases and J by 1 base, and 11 bases separated the two germline ends. Per germline, CDR1 MNHNS and CDR2 SASEGT. The CDR3 runs 15 residues. CDR3 protein: CASSEWGEGNYGYTF. In DNA, the CDR3 is TGTGCCAGCAGTGAATGGGGAGAGGGTAACTATGGCTACACCTTC.

V gene TRBV18 combines with J gene TRBJ2-5; 9 bases fit TRBD1. V gave up 3 bases and J gave up 9 bases; unmatched junction bases: 11. Germline assignment: CDR1 KGHSH and CDR2 LQKENI. This CDR3 contains 15 residues. In nucleotides, the CDR3 is TGTGCCAGCTCACCGGCGGGACAGGGTTCGGGGGCCCAGTACTTC. Protein sequence: CASSPAGQGSGAQYF.

Comment on this clonotype: A single base separates this from a much larger clone, so it may be a read error. The V call is TRBV20-1, the J call TRBJ2-1; either TRBD1 or TRBD2 may fit D (5 bases each). The CDR3 is made up of 12 amino acids. CDR1 is DFQATT and CDR2 is SNEGSKA in the germline V gene (reference sequence). The CDR3 coding sequence is TGCAGTGCTAGAGATGGGGACGGTGAGCGGTTCTTC. It encodes CSARDGDGERFF.

This clonotype was seen repeatedly, ten times or more. This chain connects TRBV6-5 to TRBJ2-7; 11 positions match TRBD2. The V gene's germline CDR1 is MNHEY and CDR2 SVGAGI. This CDR3 comprises 17 residues. Trimming at V came to 5 bases and at J to 3 bases, leaving 12 bases not matched to a gene. CDR3 amino acids: CASSRTGTSGPDYEQYF. The CDR3 nucleotides read TGTGCCAGCAGTCGAACCGGGACTAGCGGCCCCGACTACGAGCAGTACTTC.